The text below deals with one T cell receptor (beta chain). Its target is not known. This entry belongs to a study of STAT5B mutations in CD4+ large granular lymphocyte leukemia. In the study overall: Healthy donors showed HLA-associated enrichment of the CDR3 'QG' motif.

How the authors handled the data: Lowest detectable productive clonotype frequency was 2.59 x 10-5. TCRdb's copy holds only in-frame clones and misses some; the assay was immunoSEQ multiplex PCR. V and J calls and clone size are those listed in that table; D and trimming were worked out from the DNA. The sample lists tens of thousands of clones; about 70% were seen once. Study-level results: Top patient clones used TRBV06 genes more often: 8/27 versus 2/35 in controls. No patients shared main leukemic clonotypes, though around 24% appeared at low frequency elsewhere.

Trimming took off 1 base at V and 0 bases at J, with 7 bases between the two ends. This CDR3 has 15 residues. Germline V lookup: CDR1 SEHNR, CDR2 FQNEAQ (reference sequence). V usage is TRBV7-9 and J usage is TRBJ1-3; D gene uncertain. This TCR was recovered from a human donor in good health. The sequenced sample consisted of CD4+ T cells from blood buffy coats. CDR3 sequence (DNA): TGTGCCAGCAGCTTAGGACCAGCCTCTGGAAACACCATATATTTT. Its translation is CASSLGPASGNTIYF.